The clone carrying this TCR beta chain came up a few times. Its specificity is unknown. The data are from a study of blood T cells in healthy people across ages. Trimming left V 2 bases short and J 2 bases short, with 10 bases between. This CDR3 has 15 residues. Germline CDR1 reads LGHDT; CDR2 reads YNNKEL (reference sequence). Findings and caveats of the study: Fewer expanded clones and more diversity marked long-lived versus aged donors. Per million T cells, TCR beta diversity dropped about linearly as age rose. As naive T cell percentage varied, TCR beta diversity correlated strongly with it.

Together with a sample-barcoded 5' primer, a J-beta primer mix was included in a second PCR lasting about 7 to 11 cycles. Using its own MiXCR run on the 5' RACE reads, TCRdb lists one record per CDR3 protein. The sample has fewer than 2,000,000 distinct CDR3 sequences, 34% seen once. There were at least 5.5 micrograms of total RNA extracted from every sample. The chain recombines TRBV3-1 with TRBJ1-3; D not resolved. This clonotype was obtained from a woman in her 30s in good health. Source material: blood. CDR3 sequence: CASSQRSITGNTIYF. CDR3 sequence (DNA): TGTGCCAGCAGCCAACGAAGCATTACTGGAAACACCATATATTTT.